This TCR beta chain was documented in a study of blood T cell repertoires in COVID-19. Study-level background: COVID-19 samples collected from the United States, Italy and Spain covered acute and convalescent phases. The cDNA or gDNA used as material had been derived from T cells, B-cell-depleted T cells, or PBMCs.

Germline V gene data show CDR1 as MNHEY and CDR2 as SVGAGI. Unmatched junction bases numbered 10, after V lost 6 bases and J lost 7 bases. The CDR3 contains 15 residues. Per the study methods: For nucleated cells, counts were estimated from reference gene primer amplification. The table came from immunoSEQ multiplex PCR; TCRdb's copy has only in-frame clones and leaves some out. V and J calls and clone size are those listed in that table; D and trimming were worked out from the DNA. The sample consists of more than 100,000 clones, more than 70% of them appearing once. The sample consisted of peripheral blood. The gene calls are TRBV6-5 and TRBJ1-4, with TRBD1 identical over 8 bases. The clonotype originates from a man in his fifties or sixties with acute or convalescent COVID-19. CDR3 residues: CASRASGQGGEKLFF. The DNA of the CDR3 is TGTGCCAGCAGGGCCAGTGGACAGGGAGGTGAAAAACTGTTTTTT.